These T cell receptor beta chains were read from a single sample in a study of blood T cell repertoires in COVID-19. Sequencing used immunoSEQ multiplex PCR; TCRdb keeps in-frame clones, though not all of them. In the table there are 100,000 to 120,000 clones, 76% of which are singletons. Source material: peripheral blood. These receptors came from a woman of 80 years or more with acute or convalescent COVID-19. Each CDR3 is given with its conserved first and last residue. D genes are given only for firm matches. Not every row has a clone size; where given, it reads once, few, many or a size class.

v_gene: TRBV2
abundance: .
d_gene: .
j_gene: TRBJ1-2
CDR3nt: TGTGCCAGCAACTCTCACAGGGACGGCTACACCTTC
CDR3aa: CASNSHRDGYTF

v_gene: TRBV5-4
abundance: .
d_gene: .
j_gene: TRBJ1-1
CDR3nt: TGTGCCAGCAGTCAGGGAGGGAACACTGAAGCTTTCTTT
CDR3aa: CASSQGGNTEAFF

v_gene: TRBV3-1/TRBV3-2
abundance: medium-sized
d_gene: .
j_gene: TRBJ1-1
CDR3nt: TGTGCCAGCAGCCAAGTATCCGTGAACACTGAAGCTTTCTTT
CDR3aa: CASSQVSVNTEAFF

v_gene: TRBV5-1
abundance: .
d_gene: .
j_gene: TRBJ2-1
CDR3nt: TGCGCCAGCAGCTTGCAAGGTTACCGGGGTGAGCAGTTCTTC
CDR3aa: CASSLQGYRGEQFF

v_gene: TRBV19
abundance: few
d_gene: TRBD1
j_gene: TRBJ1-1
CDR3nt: TGTGCCAGTAATAAGGCTGGACAGGGGGGAAACACTGAAGCTTTCTTT
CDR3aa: CASNKAGQGGNTEAFF

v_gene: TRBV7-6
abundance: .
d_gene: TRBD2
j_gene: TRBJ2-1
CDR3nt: TGTGCCAGCAGCTTATACCGTAGCGGGACCGCCTACAATGAGCAGTTCTTC
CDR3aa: CASSLYRSGTAYNEQFF

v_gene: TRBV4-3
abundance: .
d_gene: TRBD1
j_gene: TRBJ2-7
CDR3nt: TGCGCCAGCAGCCAAGAGGGGACAGCAATTTACGAGCAGTACTTC
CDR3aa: CASSQEGTAIYEQYF

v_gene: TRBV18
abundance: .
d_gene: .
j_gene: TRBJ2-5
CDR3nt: TGTGCCAGCTCACACGATATTGGGGGGGAGACCCAGTACTTC
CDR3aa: CASSHDIGGETQYF

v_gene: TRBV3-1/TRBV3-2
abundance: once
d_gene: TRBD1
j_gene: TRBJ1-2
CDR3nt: TGTGCTTCGGGACAGGGGCTTAACTATGGCTACACCTTC
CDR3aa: CASGQGLNYGYTF

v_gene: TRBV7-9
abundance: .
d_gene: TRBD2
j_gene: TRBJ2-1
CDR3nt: TGTGCCAGCAGCTCCCAGCGGGGGGGCTACAATGAGCAGTTCTTC
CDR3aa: CASSSQRGGYNEQFF

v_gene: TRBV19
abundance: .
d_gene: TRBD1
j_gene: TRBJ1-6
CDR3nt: TGTGCCACCGGGACAGGGGTCGGGAATAATTCACCCCTCCACTTT
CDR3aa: CATGTGVGNNSPLHF

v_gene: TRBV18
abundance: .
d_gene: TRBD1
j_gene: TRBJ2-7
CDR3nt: TGTGCCAGCTCACTCGGACAGGGCCCCTACGAGCAGTACTTC
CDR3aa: CASSLGQGPYEQYF

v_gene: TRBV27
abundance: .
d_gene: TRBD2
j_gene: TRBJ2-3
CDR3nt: TGTGCCAGCAGTCCCCTAGCGGGAGTGGCTGATACGCAGTATTTT
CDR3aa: CASSPLAGVADTQYF

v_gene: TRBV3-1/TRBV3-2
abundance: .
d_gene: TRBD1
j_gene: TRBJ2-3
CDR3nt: TGTGCCAGCAGTTCCAGGGGGCGAGATACGCAGTATTTT
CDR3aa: CASSSRGRDTQYF

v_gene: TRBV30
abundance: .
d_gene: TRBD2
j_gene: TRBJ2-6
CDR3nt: TGTGCCTGGAGTGGCACTAGCGGGAGGCCGATCCTCTCTGGGGCCAACGTCCTGACTTTC
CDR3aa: CAWSGTSGRPILSGANVLTF

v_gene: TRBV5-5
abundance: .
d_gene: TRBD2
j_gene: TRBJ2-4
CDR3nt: TGTGCCAGCAGCTTGGAGTTTATAGCGGGAGCTTGGGAAAACATTCAGTACTTC
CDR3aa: CASSLEFIAGAWENIQYF

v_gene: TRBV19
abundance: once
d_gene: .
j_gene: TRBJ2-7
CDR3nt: TGTGCCAGTAGCTACAGGGTCACGGACGAGCAGTACTTC
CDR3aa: CASSYRVTDEQYF

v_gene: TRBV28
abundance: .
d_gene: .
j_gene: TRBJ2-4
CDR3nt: TGTGCCAGCAGAACAGGTGGACCCAAAAACATTCAGTACTTC
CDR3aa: CASRTGGPKNIQYF

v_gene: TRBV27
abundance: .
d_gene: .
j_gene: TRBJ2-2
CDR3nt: TGTGCCAGCAGTTTAGGGACACATAACACCGGGGAGCTGTTTTTT
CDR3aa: CASSLGTHNTGELFF

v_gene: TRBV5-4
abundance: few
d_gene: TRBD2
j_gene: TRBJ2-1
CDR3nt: TGTGCCAGCAGTACGGGGGGAACCTACAATGAGCAGTTCTTC
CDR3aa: CASSTGGTYNEQFF

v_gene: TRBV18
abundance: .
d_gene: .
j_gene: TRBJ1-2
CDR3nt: TGTGCCAGCTTGGGGGGGATTGACTATGGCTACACCTTC
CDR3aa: CASLGGIDYGYTF

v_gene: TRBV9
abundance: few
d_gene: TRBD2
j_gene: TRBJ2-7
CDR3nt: TGTGCCAGCAGCCCAAATAGCGGGAGCTCCTACGAGCAGTACTTC
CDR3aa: CASSPNSGSSYEQYF

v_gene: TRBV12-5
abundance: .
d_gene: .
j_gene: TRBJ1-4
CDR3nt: TGTGCTAGTGGTTTGGGAGACTCGGAAAAACTGTTTTTT
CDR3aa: CASGLGDSEKLFF

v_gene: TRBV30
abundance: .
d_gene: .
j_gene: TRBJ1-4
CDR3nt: TGTGCCTGGAGTATGACCGGGTTTACTAATGAAAAACTGTTTTTT
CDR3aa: CAWSMTGFTNEKLFF

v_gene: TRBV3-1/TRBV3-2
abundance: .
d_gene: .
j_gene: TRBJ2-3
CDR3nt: TGTGCCAGCAGCCAAGATCCTGGGGGGACAGATACGCAGTATTTT
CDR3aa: CASSQDPGGTDTQYF

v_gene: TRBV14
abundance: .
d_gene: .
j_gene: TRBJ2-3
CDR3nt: TGTGCCAGCAGCCAAGATCTCGGCAGGAGGAGAACAGATACGCAGTATTTT
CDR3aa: CASSQDLGRRRTDTQYF

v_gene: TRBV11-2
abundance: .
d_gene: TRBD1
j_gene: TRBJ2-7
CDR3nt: TGTGCCAGCAGCGATGGACAGGGGGCAGGCGAGCAGTACTTC
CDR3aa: CASSDGQGAGEQYF

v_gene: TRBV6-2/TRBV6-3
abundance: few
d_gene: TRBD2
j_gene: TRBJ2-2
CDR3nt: TGTGCCAGCAGTTTTAGGACTAGCGGGAGGACCGGGGAGCTGTTTTTT
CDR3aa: CASSFRTSGRTGELFF

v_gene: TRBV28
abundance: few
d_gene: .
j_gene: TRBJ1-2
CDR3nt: TGTGCCAGCAGTGCGCGGGGGGCGGGTTATGGCTACACCTTC
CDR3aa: CASSARGAGYGYTF

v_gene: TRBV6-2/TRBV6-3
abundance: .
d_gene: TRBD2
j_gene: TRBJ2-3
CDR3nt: TGTGCCAGCAGTTATCGTGGGACTAGCGGGACAATAGATACGCAGTATTTT
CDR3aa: CASSYRGTSGTIDTQYF

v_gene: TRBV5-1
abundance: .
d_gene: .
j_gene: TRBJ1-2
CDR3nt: TGCGCCAGCAGCTTGCTTCAGGGCGGCTATGGCTACACCTTC
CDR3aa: CASSLLQGGYGYTF

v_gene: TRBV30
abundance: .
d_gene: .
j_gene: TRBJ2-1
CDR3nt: TGTGCCTGGAGCCCCGCCTACAATGAGCAGTTCTTC
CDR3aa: CAWSPAYNEQFF

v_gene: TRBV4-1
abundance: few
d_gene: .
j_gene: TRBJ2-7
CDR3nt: TGCGCCAGCAGCCAACAGCGGGCTTATACCTACGAGCAGTACTTC
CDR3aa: CASSQQRAYTYEQYF

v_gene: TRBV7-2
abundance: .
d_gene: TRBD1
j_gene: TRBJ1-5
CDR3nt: TGTGCCAGCAGCCCCAGGGGGAATCAGCCCCAGCATTTT
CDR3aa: CASSPRGNQPQHF

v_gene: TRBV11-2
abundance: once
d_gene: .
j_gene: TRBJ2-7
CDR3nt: TGTGCCAGCAGCTTAGGACAGGCCGCCTACGAGCAGTACTTC
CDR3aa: CASSLGQAAYEQYF

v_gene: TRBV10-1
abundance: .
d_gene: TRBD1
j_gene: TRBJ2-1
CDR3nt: TGCGCCAGCAGTGAGGGCTTGGTGGGACAGGGAAACAATGAGCAGTTCTTC
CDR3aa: CASSEGLVGQGNNEQFF

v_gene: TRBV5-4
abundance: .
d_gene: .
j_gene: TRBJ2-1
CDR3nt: TGTGCCAGCAGCACAGCCGGGACAATCTACAATGAGCAGTTCTTC
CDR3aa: CASSTAGTIYNEQFF

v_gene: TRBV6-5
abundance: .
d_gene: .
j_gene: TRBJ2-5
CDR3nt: TGTGCCAGCCGAAAAACAGGGGGGGGGACCCAGTACTTC
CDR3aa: CASRKTGGGTQYF

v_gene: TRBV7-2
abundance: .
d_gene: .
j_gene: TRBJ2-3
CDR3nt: TGTGCCAGCAGCTTTCAAGTAGCGGAACCAAGCACAGATACGCAGTATTTT
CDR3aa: CASSFQVAEPSTDTQYF

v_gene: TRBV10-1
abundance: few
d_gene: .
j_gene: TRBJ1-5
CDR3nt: TGCGCCAGCAGTGATGGGGACACGAATCAGCCCCAGCATTTT
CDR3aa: CASSDGDTNQPQHF

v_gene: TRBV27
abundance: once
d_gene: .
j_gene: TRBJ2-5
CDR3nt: TGTGCCAGCAGTTTAGAGCAAGAGACCCAGTACTTC
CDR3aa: CASSLEQETQYF

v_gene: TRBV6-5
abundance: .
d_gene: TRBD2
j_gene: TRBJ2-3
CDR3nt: TGTGCCAGCAGACTAGCGGGCACAGATACGCAGTATTTT
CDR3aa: CASRLAGTDTQYF